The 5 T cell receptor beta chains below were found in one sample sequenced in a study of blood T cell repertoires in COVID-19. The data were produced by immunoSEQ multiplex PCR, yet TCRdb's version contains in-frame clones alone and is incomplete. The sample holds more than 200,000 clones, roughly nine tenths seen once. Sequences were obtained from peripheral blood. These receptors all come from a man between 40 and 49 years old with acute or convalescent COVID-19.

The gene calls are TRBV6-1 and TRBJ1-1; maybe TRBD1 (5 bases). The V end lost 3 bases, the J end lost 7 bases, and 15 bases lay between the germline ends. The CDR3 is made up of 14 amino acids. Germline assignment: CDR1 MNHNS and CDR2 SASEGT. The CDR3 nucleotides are TGTGCCAGCAGTGAGATCAAGGGACTGGGTGAAGCTTTCTTT. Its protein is CASSEIKGLGEAFF.

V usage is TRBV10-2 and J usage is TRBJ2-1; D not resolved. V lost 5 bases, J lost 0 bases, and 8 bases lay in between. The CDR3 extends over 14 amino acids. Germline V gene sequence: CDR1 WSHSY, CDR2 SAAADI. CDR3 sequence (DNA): TGCGCCAGCAGTTTTGCGAGCTCCTACAATGAGCAGTTCTTC. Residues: CASSFASSYNEQFF.

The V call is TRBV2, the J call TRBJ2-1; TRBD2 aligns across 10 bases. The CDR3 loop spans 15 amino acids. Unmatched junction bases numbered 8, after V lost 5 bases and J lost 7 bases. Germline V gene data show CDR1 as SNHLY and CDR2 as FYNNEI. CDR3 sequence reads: CASSTQRGGQNEQFF. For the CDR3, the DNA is TGTGCCAGCAGTACCCAGCGGGGGGGCCAAAATGAGCAGTTCTTC.

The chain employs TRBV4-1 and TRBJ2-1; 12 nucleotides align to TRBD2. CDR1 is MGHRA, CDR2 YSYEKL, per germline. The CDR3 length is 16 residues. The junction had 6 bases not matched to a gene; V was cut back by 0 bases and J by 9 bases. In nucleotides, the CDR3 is TGCGCCAGCAGCCAAGATCCTACTAGCGGGGGGTTTGAGCAGTTCTTC. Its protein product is CASSQDPTSGGFEQFF.

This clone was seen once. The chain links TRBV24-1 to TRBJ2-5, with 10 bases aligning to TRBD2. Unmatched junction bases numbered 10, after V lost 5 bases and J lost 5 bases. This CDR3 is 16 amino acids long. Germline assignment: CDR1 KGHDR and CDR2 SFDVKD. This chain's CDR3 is CATSAAISGREETQYF. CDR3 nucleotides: TGTGCCACCAGTGCCGCCATCAGCGGGAGGGAGGAGACCCAGTACTTC.